The next 5 T cell receptor beta chains were all read from a single sample in a study of shared clonotypes between healthy human individuals. Using immunoSEQ multiplex PCR, the repertoire was profiled, and TCRdb retains in-frame clones only, with some absent. Of some 900,000 clones detected, about three quarters appear once; the ten largest clones hold approximately 1.5%. Sequencing was done on a sample of memory CD4+ T cells sorted from blood. Subset noted: CD45RA-negative fraction. These receptors all stem from a young man in good health.

This clone was picked up one time. V usage is TRBV30 and J usage is TRBJ2-6; the D call may be TRBD1 or TRBD2 (5 bases each). Germline V CDR1 and CDR2: GTSNPN, SVGIG (reference sequence). CDR3 size: 18 residues. The V gene lost 7 bases and the J gene lost 0 bases, with 22 bases spanning the gap. CDR3 nucleotides: TGTGCCTCGACCCCCGGGGCAGCATTAAGCTCTGGGGCCAACGTCCTGACTTTC. Translating gives CASTPGAALSSGANVLTF.

The J gene is TRBJ1-4, the V gene TRBV7-9; TRBD1 is a possible D gene (5 bases). Germline V gene data show CDR1 as SEHNR and CDR2 as FQNEAQ (reference sequence). V lost 8 bases and J 6 bases, leaving 16 bases between the germline ends. The CDR3 extends over 14 amino acids. The CDR3 reads CASGQGWADEKLFF. The CDR3 nucleotides read TGTGCCAGCGGCCAGGGATGGGCGGATGAAAAACTGTTTTTT.

The chain joins TRBV29-1 to TRBJ2-7, with D unresolved. The CDR3 extends over 11 amino acids. CDR1 is SQVTM, CDR2 ANQGSEA, per germline. Deletions cut 7 bases from V and 3 bases from J, with 10 bases between. The CDR3 sequence is CSAIGFYEQYF. As DNA, the CDR3 is TGCAGCGCAATCGGGTTCTACGAGCAGTACTTC.

Written as DNA, the CDR3 is TGTGCCAGCAGTGAAGGGACTAGCTCCTACGAGCAGTACTTC. Protein: CASSEGTSSYEQYF. J is TRBJ2-7 and V is TRBV6-1; 7 bases map to TRBD2. In germline, CDR1 is MNHNS, CDR2 SASEGT. CDR3 length equals 14 residues. V lost 1 base and J lost 0; bases outside the gene matches: 0.

The chain recombines TRBV7-2 with TRBJ2-2; no clear D. From germline, CDR1 is SGHTA and CDR2 FQGNSA. The V end lost 5 bases, the J end lost 4 bases, and 17 bases lay between the germline ends. The CDR3 totals 16 residues. The CDR3 DNA follows: TGTGCCAGCAGCCATGATTCGTCCCCGGGCACCGGGGAGCTGTTTTTT. This encodes CASSHDSSPGTGELFF.